This T cell receptor (beta chain) was documented in a study of blood T cell repertoires in COVID-19. Study background: Both acute and convalescent COVID-19 samples were obtained from the United States, Italy and Spain. T cells, B-cell-depleted T cells, or PBMCs supplied cDNA or gDNA.

Original analysis: Using reference gene primer amplification, nucleated cell counts were estimated. Generated by immunoSEQ multiplex PCR, the TCRdb table keeps only in-frame clones and is missing some. The V and J calls and clone size were taken over from that table, and D and trimming were inferred from the DNA. The sample shows over 85,000 clones, 91% of them seen only once. The V gene's germline CDR1 is MNHNS and CDR2 SASEGT. This CDR3 contains 15 residues. V dropped 3 bases and J dropped 0; count of bases not matched to a gene: 2. The clonotype comes from a man aged 18 to 30 with acute or convalescent COVID-19. This sequence joins TRBV6-1 and TRBJ1-5; 7 nucleotides align to TRBD1. Sequencing input: peripheral blood. CDR3 in DNA: TGTGCCAGCAGTGAGGGACAGTTTAGCAATCAGCCCCAGCATTTT. Protein sequence: CASSEGQFSNQPQHF.